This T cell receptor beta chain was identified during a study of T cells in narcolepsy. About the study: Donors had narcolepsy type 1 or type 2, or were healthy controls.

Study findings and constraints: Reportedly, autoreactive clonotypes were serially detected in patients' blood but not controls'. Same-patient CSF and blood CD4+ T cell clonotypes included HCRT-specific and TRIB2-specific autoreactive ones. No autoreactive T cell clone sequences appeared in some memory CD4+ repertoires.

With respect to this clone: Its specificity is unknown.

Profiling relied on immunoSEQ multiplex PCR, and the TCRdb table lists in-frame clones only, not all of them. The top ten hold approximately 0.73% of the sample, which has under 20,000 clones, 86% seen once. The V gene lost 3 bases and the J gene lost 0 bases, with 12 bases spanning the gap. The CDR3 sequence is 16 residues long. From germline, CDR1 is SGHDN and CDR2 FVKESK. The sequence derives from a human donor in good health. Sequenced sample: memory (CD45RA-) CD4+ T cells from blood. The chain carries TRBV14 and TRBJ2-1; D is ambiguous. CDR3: CASSQTLGGSYNEQFF. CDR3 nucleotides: TGTGCCAGCAGCCAGACCCTGGGCGGCTCCTACAATGAGCAGTTCTTC.